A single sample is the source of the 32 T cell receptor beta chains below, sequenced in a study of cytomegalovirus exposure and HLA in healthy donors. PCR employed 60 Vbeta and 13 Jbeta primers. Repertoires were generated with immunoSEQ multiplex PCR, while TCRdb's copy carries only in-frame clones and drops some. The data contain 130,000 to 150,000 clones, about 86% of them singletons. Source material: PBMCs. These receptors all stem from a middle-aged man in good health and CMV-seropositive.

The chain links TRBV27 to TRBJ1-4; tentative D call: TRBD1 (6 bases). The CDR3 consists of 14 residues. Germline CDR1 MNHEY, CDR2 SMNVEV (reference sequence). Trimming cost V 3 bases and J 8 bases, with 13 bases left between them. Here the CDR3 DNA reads TGTGCCAGCAGTTTTGTAGGGGGGGGCGAAAAACTGTTTTTT. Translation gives CASSFVGGGEKLFF.

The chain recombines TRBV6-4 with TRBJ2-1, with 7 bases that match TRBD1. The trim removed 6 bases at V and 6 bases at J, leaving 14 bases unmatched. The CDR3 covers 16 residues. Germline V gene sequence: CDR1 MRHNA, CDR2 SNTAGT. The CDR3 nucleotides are TGTGCCAGCAGCGAAGGGACAGCCGCCCAACTCAATGAGCAGTTCTTC. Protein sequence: CASSEGTAAQLNEQFF.

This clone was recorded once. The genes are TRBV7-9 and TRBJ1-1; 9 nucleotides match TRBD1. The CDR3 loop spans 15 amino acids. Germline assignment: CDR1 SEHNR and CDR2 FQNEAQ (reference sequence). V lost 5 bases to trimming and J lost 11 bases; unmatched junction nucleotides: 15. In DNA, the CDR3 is TGTGCCAGCAGCCGCACGTCGGGACAGGGCGAAAGGGCTTTCTTT. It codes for CASSRTSGQGERAFF.

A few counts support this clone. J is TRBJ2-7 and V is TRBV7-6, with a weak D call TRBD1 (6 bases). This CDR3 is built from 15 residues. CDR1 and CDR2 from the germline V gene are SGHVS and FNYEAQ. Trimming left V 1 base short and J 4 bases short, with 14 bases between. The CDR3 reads CASSLGQVRGYEQYF. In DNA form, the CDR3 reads TGTGCCAGCAGCTTAGGACAGGTACGGGGATACGAGCAGTACTTC.

The CDR3, as DNA: TGTGCCAGCAGCGTAGGGTCAGGGGGTGGTCAGCCCCAGCATTTT. The encoded protein is CASSVGSGGGQPQHF. This rearrangement joins TRBV9 to TRBJ1-5; 7 bases match TRBD1. The germline gives CDR1 SGDLS, CDR2 YYNGEE. The CDR3 totals 15 residues. V shed 0 bases, J shed 6 bases, and the junction held 6 bases outside the gene matches.

CDR3 in DNA: TGTGCCAGCAGCCGGACAGGGGACATCACAGATACGCAGTATTTT. Its protein is CASSRTGDITDTQYF. V gene TRBV5-6 combines with J gene TRBJ2-3; TRBD1 matches at 9 bases. Germline V lookup: CDR1 SGHDT, CDR2 YYEEEE. The CDR3 sequence is 15 residues long. Losses at the gene ends were 4 bases for V and 2 bases for J; bases not matched to a gene: 5. Combining the CDR3 with reference TRBV5-6 and TRBJ2-3 gives the whole variable domain DAGVTQSPTHLIKTRGQQVTLRCSPKSGHDTVSWYQQALGQGPQFIFQYYEEEERQRGNFPDRFSGHQFPNYSSELNVNALLLGDSALYLCASSRTGDITDTQYFGPGTRLTVL.

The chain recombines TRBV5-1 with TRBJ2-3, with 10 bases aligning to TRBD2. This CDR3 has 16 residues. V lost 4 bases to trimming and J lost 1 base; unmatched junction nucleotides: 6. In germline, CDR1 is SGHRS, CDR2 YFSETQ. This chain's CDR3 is CASSIRAGGGTDTQYF. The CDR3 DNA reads TGCGCCAGCAGCATTCGAGCGGGGGGGGGCACAGATACGCAGTATTTT. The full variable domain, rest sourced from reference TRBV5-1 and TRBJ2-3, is KAGVTQTPRYLIKTRGQQVTLSCSPISGHRSVSWYQQTPGQGLQFLFEYFSETQRNKGNFPGRFSGRQFSNSRSEMNVSTLELGDSALYLCASSIRAGGGTDTQYFGPGTRLTVL.

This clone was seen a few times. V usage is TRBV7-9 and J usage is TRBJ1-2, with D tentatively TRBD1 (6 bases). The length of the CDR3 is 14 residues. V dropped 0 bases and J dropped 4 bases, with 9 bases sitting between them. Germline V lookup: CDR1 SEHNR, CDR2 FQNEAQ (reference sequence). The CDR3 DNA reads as TGTGCCAGCAGCTTAGCCACAGGGACCTATGGCTACACCTTC. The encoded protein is CASSLATGTYGYTF.

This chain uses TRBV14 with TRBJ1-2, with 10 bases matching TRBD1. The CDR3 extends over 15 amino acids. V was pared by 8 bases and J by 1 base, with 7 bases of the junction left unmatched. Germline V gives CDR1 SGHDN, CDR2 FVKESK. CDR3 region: CASRPGQGFNYGYTF. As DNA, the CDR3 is TGTGCCAGCCGACCGGGACAGGGGTTTAACTATGGCTACACCTTC.

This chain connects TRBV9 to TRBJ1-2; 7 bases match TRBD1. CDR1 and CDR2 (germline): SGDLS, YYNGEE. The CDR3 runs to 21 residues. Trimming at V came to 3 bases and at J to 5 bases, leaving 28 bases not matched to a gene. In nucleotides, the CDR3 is TGTGCCAGCAGCGGAGGGGGCGCCCCGCTTATAGGAGGGCTTATGGCTTATGGCTACACCTTC. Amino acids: CASSGGGAPLIGGLMAYGYTF.

The CDR3 DNA sequence: TGTGCCAGCAGCTTACTCACAGGGGGCGCCTTGGGCTACACCTTC. Amino acid sequence: CASSLLTGGALGYTF. The chain carries TRBV7-8 and TRBJ1-2, with 9 bases lining up with TRBD1. Germline-derived CDR1 and CDR2 are SGHVS and FQNEAQ. Losses at the gene ends were 2 bases for V and 8 bases for J; bases not matched to a gene: 9. This CDR3 comprises 15 residues.

The CDR3 reads CASNPGQGERKQYF. DNA for the CDR3: TGCGCCAGCAACCCGGGACAGGGGGAAAGGAAGCAGTACTTC. The gene calls are TRBV5-1 and TRBJ2-7, with TRBD1 matching 11 bases. Looked up from germline, CDR1 is SGHRS and CDR2 is YFSETQ. With 6 bases clipped from V and 8 bases from J, the junction kept 10 bases outside the gene matches. The CDR3 has 14 residues.

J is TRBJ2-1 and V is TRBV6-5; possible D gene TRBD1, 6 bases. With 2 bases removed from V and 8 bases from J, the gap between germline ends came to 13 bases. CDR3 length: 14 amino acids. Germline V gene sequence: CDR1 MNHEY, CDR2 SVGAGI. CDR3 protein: CASSYRTASYEQFF. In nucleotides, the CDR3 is TGTGCCAGCAGTTACAGGACAGCGAGCTATGAGCAGTTCTTC.

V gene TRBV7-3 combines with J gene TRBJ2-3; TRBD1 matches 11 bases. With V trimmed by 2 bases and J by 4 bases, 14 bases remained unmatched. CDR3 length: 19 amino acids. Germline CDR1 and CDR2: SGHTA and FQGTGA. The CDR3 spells CASSLYLRTGGQGADTQYF. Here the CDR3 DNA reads TGTGCCAGCAGCTTATATCTCCGGACAGGGGGCCAAGGGGCAGATACGCAGTATTTT.

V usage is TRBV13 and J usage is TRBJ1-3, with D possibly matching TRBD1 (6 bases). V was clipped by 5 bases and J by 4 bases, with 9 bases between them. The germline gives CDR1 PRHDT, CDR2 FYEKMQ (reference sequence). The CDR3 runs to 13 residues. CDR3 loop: CASSTGPGNTIYF. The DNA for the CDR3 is TGTGCCAGCAGCACAGGGCCAGGAAACACCATATATTTT.

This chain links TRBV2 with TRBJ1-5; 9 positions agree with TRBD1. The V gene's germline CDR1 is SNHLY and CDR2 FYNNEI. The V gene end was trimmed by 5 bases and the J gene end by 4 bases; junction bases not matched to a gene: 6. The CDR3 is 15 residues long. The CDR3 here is CASSWGQGINQPQHF. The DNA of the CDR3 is TGTGCCAGCAGTTGGGGACAGGGAATAAATCAGCCCCAGCATTTT.

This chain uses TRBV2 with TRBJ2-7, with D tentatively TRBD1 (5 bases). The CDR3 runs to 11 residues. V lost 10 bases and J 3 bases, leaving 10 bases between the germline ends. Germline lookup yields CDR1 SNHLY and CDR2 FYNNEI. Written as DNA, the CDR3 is TGTGCCACCCTGCAGGGCTACGAGCAGTACTTC. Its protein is CATLQGYEQYF.

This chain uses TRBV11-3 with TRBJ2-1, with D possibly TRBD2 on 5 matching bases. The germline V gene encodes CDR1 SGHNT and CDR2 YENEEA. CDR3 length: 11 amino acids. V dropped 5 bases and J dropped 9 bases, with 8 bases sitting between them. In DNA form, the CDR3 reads TGTGCCAGCAGCAACCGGGGTGAGCAGTTCTTC. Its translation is CASSNRGEQFF.

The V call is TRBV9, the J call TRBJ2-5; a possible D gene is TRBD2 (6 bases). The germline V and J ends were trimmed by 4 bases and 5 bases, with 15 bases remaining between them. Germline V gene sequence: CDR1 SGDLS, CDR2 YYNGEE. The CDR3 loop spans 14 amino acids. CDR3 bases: TGTGCCAGCAGCACCAGAGACCGGGGGGAGACCCAGTACTTC. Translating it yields CASSTRDRGETQYF.

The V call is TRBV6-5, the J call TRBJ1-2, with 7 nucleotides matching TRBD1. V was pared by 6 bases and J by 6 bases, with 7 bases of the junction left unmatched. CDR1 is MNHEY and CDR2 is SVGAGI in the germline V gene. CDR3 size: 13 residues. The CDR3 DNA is TGTGCCAGCAGGAACAGGGGAGAGGATGGCTACACCTTC. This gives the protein CASRNRGEDGYTF.

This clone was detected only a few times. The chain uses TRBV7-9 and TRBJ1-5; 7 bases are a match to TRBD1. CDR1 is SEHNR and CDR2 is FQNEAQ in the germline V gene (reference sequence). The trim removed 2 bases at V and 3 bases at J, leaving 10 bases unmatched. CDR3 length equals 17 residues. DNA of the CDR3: TGTGCCAGCAGCTTAACGGGGGCAGGGGGGATCAATCAGCCCCAGCATTTT. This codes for CASSLTGAGGINQPQHF.

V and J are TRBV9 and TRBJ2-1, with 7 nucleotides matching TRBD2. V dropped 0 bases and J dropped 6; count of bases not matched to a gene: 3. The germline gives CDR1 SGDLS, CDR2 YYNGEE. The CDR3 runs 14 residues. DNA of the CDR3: TGTGCCAGCAGCGTAGGGACGGGGGGCAATGAGCAGTTCTTC. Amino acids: CASSVGTGGNEQFF.

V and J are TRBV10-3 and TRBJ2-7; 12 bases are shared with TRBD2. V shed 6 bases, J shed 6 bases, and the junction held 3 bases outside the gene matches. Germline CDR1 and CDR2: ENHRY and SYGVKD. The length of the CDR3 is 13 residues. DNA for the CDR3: TGTGCCATCAGGACTAGCGGGAGTGGCGAGCAGTACTTC. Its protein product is CAIRTSGSGEQYF.

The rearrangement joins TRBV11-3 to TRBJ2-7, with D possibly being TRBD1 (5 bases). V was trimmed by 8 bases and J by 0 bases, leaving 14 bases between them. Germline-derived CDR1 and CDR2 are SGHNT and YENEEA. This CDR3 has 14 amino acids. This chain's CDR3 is CASSRTPSSYEQYF. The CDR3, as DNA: TGTGCCAGCTCTCGGACACCTTCCTCCTACGAGCAGTACTTC.

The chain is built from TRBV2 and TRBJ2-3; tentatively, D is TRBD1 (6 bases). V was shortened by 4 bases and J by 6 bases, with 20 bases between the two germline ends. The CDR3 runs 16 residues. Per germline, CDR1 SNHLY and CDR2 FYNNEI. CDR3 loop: CASSGGAVSGADTQYF. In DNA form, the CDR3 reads TGTGCCAGCAGTGGAGGGGCAGTATCAGGGGCGGATACGCAGTATTTT.

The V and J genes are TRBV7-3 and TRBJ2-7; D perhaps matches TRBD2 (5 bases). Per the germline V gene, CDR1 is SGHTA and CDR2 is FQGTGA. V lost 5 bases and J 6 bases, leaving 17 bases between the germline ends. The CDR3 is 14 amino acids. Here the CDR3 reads CASSPSPTGSEQYF. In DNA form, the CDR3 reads TGTGCCAGCAGCCCATCCCCCACGGGGAGCGAGCAGTACTTC.

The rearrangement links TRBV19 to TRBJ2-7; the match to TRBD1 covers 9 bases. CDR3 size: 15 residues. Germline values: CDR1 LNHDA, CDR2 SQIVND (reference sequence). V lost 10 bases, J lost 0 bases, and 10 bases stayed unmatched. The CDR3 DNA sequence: TGTGCCACCACGAGAGGGGGACAGGGCTCCTACGAGCAGTACTTC. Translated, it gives CATTRGGQGSYEQYF.

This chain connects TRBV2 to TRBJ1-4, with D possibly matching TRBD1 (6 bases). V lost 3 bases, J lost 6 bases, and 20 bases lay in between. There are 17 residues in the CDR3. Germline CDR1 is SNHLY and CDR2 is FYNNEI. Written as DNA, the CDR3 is TGTGCCAGCAGTGATGTGGGGGGAGGGGGGCAGTATGAAAAACTGTTTTTT. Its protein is CASSDVGGGGQYEKLFF.

The CDR3: CASSMGLEIDEQFF. CDR3 DNA sequence: TGTGCCAGTAGTATGGGACTAGAGATCGATGAGCAGTTCTTC. The rearrangement links TRBV19 to TRBJ2-1; 8 nucleotides align to TRBD2. This CDR3 spans 14 amino acids. Looked up from germline, CDR1 is LNHDA and CDR2 is SQIVND (reference sequence). V trimming: 3 bases; J trimming: 8 bases; junction bases outside the gene matches: 6.

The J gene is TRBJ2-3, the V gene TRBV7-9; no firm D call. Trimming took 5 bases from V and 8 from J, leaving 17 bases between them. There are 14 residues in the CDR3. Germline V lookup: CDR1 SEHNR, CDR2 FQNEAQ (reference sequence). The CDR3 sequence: CASSTALPPGTQYF. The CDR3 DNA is TGTGCCAGCAGCACGGCCCTTCCACCAGGTACGCAGTATTTT.

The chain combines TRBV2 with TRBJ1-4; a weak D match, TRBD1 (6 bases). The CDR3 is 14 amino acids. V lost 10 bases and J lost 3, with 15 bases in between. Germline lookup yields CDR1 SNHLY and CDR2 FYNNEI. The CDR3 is CANTGGAANEKLFF. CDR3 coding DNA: TGTGCCAACACTGGGGGGGCGGCTAATGAAAAACTGTTTTTT.

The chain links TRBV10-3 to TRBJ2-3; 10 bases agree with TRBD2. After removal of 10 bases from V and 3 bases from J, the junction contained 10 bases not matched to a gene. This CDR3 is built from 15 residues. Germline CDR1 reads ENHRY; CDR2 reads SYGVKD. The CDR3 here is CATLGQAGGTDTQYF. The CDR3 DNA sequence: TGTGCCACCCTAGGGCAAGCGGGGGGGACAGATACGCAGTATTTT.